This paragraph reports one TCR beta chain. Its antigen remains unknown. With 6 bases removed from V and 0 bases from J, the gap between germline ends came to 5 bases. Germline V gene data show CDR1 as SNHLY and CDR2 as FYNNEI. This CDR3 has 12 amino acids. Use of 60 Vbeta and 13 Jbeta primers characterized the PCR. Libraries were prepared by immunoSEQ multiplex PCR; TCRdb keeps only in-frame clonotypes and omits some of them. The data contain about 130,000 clones, about two thirds of them seen just once; the ten biggest clones take up under 5%. These data are taken from a study of cytomegalovirus exposure and HLA in healthy donors. Points from the study as a whole: Sequencing likely caused a cluster of highly shared sequence variants. The investigators catalogued 150 to 200 TCR beta chains as cytomegalovirus-associated. Association of 16,951 TCR beta sequences with HLA alleles was found at 0.05 false discovery rate in a later analysis.

V and J are TRBV2 and TRBJ1-2; no firm D call. Sequencing was performed on PBMCs. This TCR came from a man aged 25-45 years in good health and CMV-seronegative. The CDR3 protein is CASRGANYGYTF. CDR3 bases: TGTGCCAGCAGGGGAGCTAACTATGGCTACACCTTC.